The clone carrying this T cell receptor (beta chain) turned up a few times. The data are from a study of technical replicates of blood from a handful of donors. Germline V gene data show CDR1 as MNHEY and CDR2 as SVGAGI. V dropped 6 bases and J dropped 2 bases, with 11 bases sitting between them. The CDR3 spans 13 residues. Measured with immunoSEQ multiplex PCR; TCRdb has only the in-frame clones, and not every one. The sample lists more than 75,000 clones, 95% to 96% occurring once. The sequence came from a human donor in good health. The sample consisted of T cells isolated from PBMCs. The V and J genes are TRBV6-5 and TRBJ2-7, with D possibly being TRBD1 (6 bases). The chain's CDR3 is CASRGGNTYEQYF. The CDR3 DNA follows: TGTGCCAGCAGAGGGGGTAACACCTACGAGCAGTACTTC.